These 6 T cell receptor beta chains came from one sample sequenced in a study of T cells in Graves' hyperthyroidism and ophthalmopathy. Amplification of TCR beta CDR3 regions was performed using RNA transcripts as template. TCR CDR3 underwent first-round RT-PCR with the HTBI primer set. One entry per CDR3 protein results from TCRdb running MiXCR on the multiplex PCR reads. The sample records 500,000 to 800,000 distinct CDR3 sequences, about 15% being singletons. Input material: blood. These receptors were obtained from a woman between 45 and 60 years old with Graves' ophthalmopathy.

This clonotype was counted ten times or more. The CDR3: CASSLRTPYEQYF. The CDR3 DNA reads as TGTGCCAGCAGTCTAAGGACTCCCTACGAGCAGTACTTC. This chain connects TRBV6-2 or TRBV6-3 to TRBJ2-7; D might be TRBD2 (5 bases). Germline lookup yields CDR1 MNHEY and CDR2 SVGEGT. This CDR3 contains 13 residues. Deletions cut 5 bases from V and 2 bases from J, with 10 bases between.

This clonotype was seen more than once but under ten times. V and J are TRBV19 and TRBJ2-1; D possibly corresponds to TRBD2 (5 bases). V lost 2 bases and J 2 bases, leaving 10 bases between the germline ends. Germline V lookup: CDR1 LNHDA, CDR2 SQIVND (reference sequence). The CDR3 sequence is 15 residues long. CDR3 bases: TGTGCCAGTAGTATACCGGGGTTGACCTACAATGAGCAGTTCTTC. Its translation: CASSIPGLTYNEQFF.

This clonotype was counted many times. J is TRBJ2-6 and V is TRBV15; D ambiguous. V dropped 3 bases and J dropped 0 bases, with 6 bases sitting between them. CDR1 is LNHNV and CDR2 is YYDKDF in the germline V gene (reference sequence). The CDR3 spans 15 residues. The CDR3 here is CATSRGLSGANVLTF. As DNA, the CDR3 is TGTGCCACCAGCAGGGGCCTCTCTGGGGCCAACGTCCTGACTTTC.

This rearrangement joins TRBV4-1 to TRBJ1-1; tentatively, D is TRBD1 (5 bases). Germline CDR1 is MGHRA and CDR2 is YSYEKL. The CDR3 length is 12 residues. The V gene lost 5 bases and the J gene lost 8 bases, with 12 bases spanning the gap. The CDR3 DNA reads as TGCGCCAGCAGCGGGACCGGGAGCGAAGCTTTCTTT. Encoded protein: CASSGTGSEAFF.

This clonotype was observed a handful of times. The chain links TRBV20-1 to TRBJ2-1; 9 bases line up with TRBD2. V gave up 8 bases and J gave up 3 bases; unmatched junction bases: 8. This CDR3 is built from 14 residues. Germline CDR1 is DFQATT and CDR2 is SNEGSKA (reference sequence). The CDR3 region is CSHSGRSLYNEQFF. The CDR3 DNA reads TGCAGTCATAGCGGGAGAAGTCTCTACAATGAGCAGTTCTTC.

This clonotype turned up a few times. The chain links TRBV7-9 to TRBJ2-1; 12 nucleotides match TRBD2. The length of the CDR3 is 17 residues. V lost 1 base to trimming and J lost 6 bases; unmatched junction nucleotides: 7. Looked up from germline, CDR1 is SEHNR and CDR2 is FQNEAQ (reference sequence). CDR3 residues: CASSLERGLAGFNEQFF. As DNA, the CDR3 is TGTGCCAGCAGCTTAGAGAGGGGACTAGCGGGCTTCAATGAGCAGTTCTTC.